The subject of this entry is one T cell receptor beta chain. Its cognate antigen is unknown. These data are taken from a study of OX40 agonist ivuxolimab in advanced cancers. For the study at large: Earlier treatment with anti-PD-1, anti-PD-L1 or anti-CTLA-4 was permitted, and approximately 38% had received some. One hepatocellular carcinoma and two cutaneous melanoma patients partially responded.

Findings of the study overall: Fewer expanded clones were found on average in CD4+ than in CD8+ T cells.

The method was immunoSEQ multiplex PCR; TCRdb's version includes in-frame clones alone and lacks a portion of them. The sample lists tens of thousands of clones; 85% were seen once. From germline, CDR1 is MNHNS and CDR2 SASEGT. The CDR3 is 14 amino acids. J gave up 7 bases and V 7 bases, and 13 bases lay outside the gene matches. The chain is built from TRBV6-1 and TRBJ2-7, with 7 bases fitting TRBD2. This sample comprised CD4+ or CD8+ T cells sorted from blood, obtained in a trial of the OX40 agonist ivuxolimab. This sequence was found in an adult with an advanced solid tumor such as melanoma, head and neck, liver or kidney cancer. The CDR3 coding sequence is TGTGCCAGCACGTCGAGCGGGGCCCCGAGGGAGCAGTACTTC. As protein: CASTSSGAPREQYF.